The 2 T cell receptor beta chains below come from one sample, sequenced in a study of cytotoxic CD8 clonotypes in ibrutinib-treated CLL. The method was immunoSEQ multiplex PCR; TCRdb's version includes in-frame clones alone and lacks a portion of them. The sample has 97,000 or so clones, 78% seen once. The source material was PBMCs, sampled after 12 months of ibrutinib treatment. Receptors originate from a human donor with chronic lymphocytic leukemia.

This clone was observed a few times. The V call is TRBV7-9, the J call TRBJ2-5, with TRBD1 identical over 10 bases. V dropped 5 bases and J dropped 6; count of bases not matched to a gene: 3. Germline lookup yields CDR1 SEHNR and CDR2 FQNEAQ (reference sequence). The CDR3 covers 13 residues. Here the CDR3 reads CASSRTGGQTQYF. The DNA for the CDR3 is TGTGCCAGCAGCAGGACAGGGGGTCAGACCCAGTACTTC.

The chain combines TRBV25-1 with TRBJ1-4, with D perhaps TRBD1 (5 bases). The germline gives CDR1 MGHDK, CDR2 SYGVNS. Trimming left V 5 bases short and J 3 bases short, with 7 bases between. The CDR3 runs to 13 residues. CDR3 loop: CASSRGPNEKLFF. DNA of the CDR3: TGTGCCAGCAGTAGGGGTCCTAATGAAAAACTGTTTTTT. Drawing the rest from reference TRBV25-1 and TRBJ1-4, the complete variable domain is EADIYQTPRYLVIGTGKKITLECSQTMGHDKMYWYQQDPGMELHLIHYSYGVNSTEKGDLSSESTVSRIRTEHFPLTLESARPSHTSQYLCASSRGPNEKLFFGSGTQLSVL.